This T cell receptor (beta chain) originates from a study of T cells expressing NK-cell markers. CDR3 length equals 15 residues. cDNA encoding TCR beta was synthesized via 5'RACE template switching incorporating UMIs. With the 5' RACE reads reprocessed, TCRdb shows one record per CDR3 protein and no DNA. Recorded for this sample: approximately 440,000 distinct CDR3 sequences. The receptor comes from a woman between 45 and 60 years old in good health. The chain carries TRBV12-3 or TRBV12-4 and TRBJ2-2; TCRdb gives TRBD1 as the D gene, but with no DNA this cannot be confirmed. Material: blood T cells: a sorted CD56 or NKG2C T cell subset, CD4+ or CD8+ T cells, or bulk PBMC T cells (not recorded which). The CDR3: CASTYRGRNTGELFF.